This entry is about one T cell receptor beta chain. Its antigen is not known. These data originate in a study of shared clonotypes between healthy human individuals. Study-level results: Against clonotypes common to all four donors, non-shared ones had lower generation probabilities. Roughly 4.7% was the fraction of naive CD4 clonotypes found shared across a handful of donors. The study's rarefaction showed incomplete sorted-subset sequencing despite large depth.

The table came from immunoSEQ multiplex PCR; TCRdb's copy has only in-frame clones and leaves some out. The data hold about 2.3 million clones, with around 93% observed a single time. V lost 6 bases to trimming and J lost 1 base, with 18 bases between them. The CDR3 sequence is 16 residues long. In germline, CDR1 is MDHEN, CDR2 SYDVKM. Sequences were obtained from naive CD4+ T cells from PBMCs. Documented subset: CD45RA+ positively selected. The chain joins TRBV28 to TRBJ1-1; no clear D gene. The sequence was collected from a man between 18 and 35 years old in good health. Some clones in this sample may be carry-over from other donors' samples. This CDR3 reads CASRIPAGSPNTEAFF. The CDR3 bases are TGTGCCAGCAGGATTCCGGCCGGGTCCCCGAACACTGAAGCTTTCTTT.